This TCR beta chain was recovered during a study of shared clonotypes between healthy human individuals. About the research overall: Donors had three CD4 naive, three CD4 memory, two CD8 naive and one CD8 memory plate apiece.

All of the donors resided in Nashville, Tennessee, and each was a Caucasian adult. The CDR3 has 15 residues. Germline V gives CDR1 MNHNS, CDR2 SASEGT. Trimming took 7 bases from V and 2 from J, leaving 18 bases between them. Libraries were prepared by immunoSEQ multiplex PCR; TCRdb keeps only in-frame clonotypes and omits some of them. Of a few hundred thousand clones listed, 90% to 97% are singletons. The sequence came from a man between 25 and 39 years old in good health. The source material was memory CD8+ T cells sorted from blood. Subset in this sample: CD45RO+ cells pooled with CCR7-negative TemRA cells. The rearrangement links TRBV6-1 to TRBJ2-7; unclear D gene. CDR3 region: CASTHLVGRTYEQYF. CDR3 nucleotide sequence: TGTGCCAGCACCCATCTAGTGGGAAGAACCTACGAGCAGTACTTC.